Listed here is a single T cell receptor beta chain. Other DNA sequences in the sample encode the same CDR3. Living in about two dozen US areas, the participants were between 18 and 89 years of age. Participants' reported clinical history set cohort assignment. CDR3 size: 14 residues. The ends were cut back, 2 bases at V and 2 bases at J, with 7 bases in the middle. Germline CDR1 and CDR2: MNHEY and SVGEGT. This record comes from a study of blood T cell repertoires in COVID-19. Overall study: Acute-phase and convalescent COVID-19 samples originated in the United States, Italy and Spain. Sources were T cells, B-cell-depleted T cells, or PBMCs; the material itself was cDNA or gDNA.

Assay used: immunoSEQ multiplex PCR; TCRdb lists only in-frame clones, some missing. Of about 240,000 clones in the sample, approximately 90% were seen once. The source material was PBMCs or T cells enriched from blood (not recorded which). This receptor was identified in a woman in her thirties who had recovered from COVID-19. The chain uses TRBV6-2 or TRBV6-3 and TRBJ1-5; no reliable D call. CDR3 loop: CASSYGGGNQPQHF. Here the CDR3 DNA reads TGTGCCAGCAGTTACGGAGGTGGCAATCAGCCCCAGCATTTT.